These T cell receptor beta chains were read from a single sample in a study of blood T cell repertoires in COVID-19. The protocol was immunoSEQ multiplex PCR, while the TCRdb copy is restricted to in-frame clones and leaves out a portion. The repertoire holds about 310,000 clones, with around 87% as singletons. The sample was peripheral blood. The source of these receptors is a woman aged 45-65 years who had recovered from COVID-19. Each CDR3 is given with its conserved first and last residue. The order of the fields is D gene, CDR3 length, V gene, clone size, J gene, CDR3 DNA, CDR3 protein. A D gene is named only where the DNA matches it firmly. Size values are once, few and many counts, or a class for expanded clones, and some rows have none.

TRBD1,15,TRBV14,NA,TRBJ1-4,TGTGCCAGCAGTTACCGGACAGGGGGCTTGGAAAAACTGTTTTTT,CASSYRTGGLEKLFF
NA,14,TRBV6-2/TRBV6-3,few,TRBJ2-2,TGTGCCAGCAGGTACACACCGAACACCGGGGAGCTGTTTTTT,CASRYTPNTGELFF
TRBD1,14,TRBV28,NA,TRBJ2-5,TGTGCCAGCAGTTTATGGGGGACAGGGGAGACCCAGTACTTC,CASSLWGTGETQYF
TRBD1,17,TRBV6-4,NA,TRBJ2-7,TGTGCCAGCAGTCATAATAGCCGGGACAGGGGGCGAAGTGAGCAGTACTTC,CASSHNSRDRGRSEQYF
NA,15,TRBV19,few,TRBJ2-2,TGTGCCAGTAGTATAGGACTCGCGAACACCGGGGAGCTGTTTTTT,CASSIGLANTGELFF
NA,13,TRBV19,NA,TRBJ1-1,TGTGCCAGTAGTGTGACCACGGGCACTGAAGCTTTCTTT,CASSVTTGTEAFF
TRBD2,15,TRBV15,NA,TRBJ2-7,TGTGCCACCAGTTTCCCGGGACTAGCGGACTACGAGCAGTACTTC,CATSFPGLADYEQYF
TRBD2,15,TRBV7-9,NA,TRBJ2-7,TGTGCCAGCAGCTTTGGACTAGCGGAAGTCTACGAGCAGTACTTC,CASSFGLAEVYEQYF
NA,15,TRBV25-1,once,TRBJ2-3,TGTGCCAGCAGTGAATTGGGCCCTAAGACAGATACGCAGTATTTT,CASSELGPKTDTQYF
TRBD1,15,TRBV7-6,once,TRBJ1-1,TGTGCCAGCAGCCTCACCGGGACAGGGGACACTGAAGCTTTCTTT,CASSLTGTGDTEAFF
NA,15,TRBV25-1,NA,TRBJ1-1,TGTGCCAGCAGGGGGCCAGCGGGGTTGAACACTGAAGCTTTCTTT,CASRGPAGLNTEAFF
TRBD2,16,TRBV4-1,NA,TRBJ2-1,TGCGCCAGCAGCCAATTGGGAGGGCTAACCTACAATGAGCAGTTCTTC,CASSQLGGLTYNEQFF
TRBD1,18,TRBV19,NA,TRBJ2-6,TGTGCCAGTAGGTCACCGGGACAGGGGATTTCTGGGGCCAACGTCCTGACTTTC,CASRSPGQGISGANVLTF
NA,15,TRBV6-5,NA,TRBJ2-5,TGTGCCAGCAGTCCCACGTACCAGATCGGGGAGACCCAGTACTTC,CASSPTYQIGETQYF
TRBD1,13,TRBV30,NA,TRBJ1-1,TGTGCCTCCCCTGGGACAGGGGGTCCGACCGCTTTCTTT,CASPGTGGPTAFF
NA,14,TRBV9,NA,TRBJ1-3,TGTGCCAGCAGCGTAACGGGTCTCGGAAACACCATATATTTT,CASSVTGLGNTIYF
NA,13,TRBV6-4,NA,TRBJ2-5,TGTGCCAGCAGTCCGGGAGTGGAAGAGACCCAGTACTTC,CASSPGVEETQYF
NA,14,TRBV10-3,NA,TRBJ1-2,TGTGCCATCAGTGAGAATGTAGGGAGAGGTGGCTACACCTTC,CAISENVGRGGYTF
NA,15,TRBV4-1,NA,TRBJ2-2,TGCGCCAGCAGCCTCCCGGGGACGAACACCGGGGAGCTGTTTTTT,CASSLPGTNTGELFF
NA,17,TRBV6-2/TRBV6-3,few,TRBJ2-1,TGTGCCAGCAGTTACCGTTCTGGTGCTCTCAGGGACATGGGGCAGTTCTTC,CASSYRSGALRDMGQFF
NA,14,TRBV4-3,NA,TRBJ2-7,TGCGCCAGCAGCCAGCGACAGGGAGGCTGGGAGCAGTACTTC,CASSQRQGGWEQYF
TRBD1,16,TRBV6-6,NA,TRBJ1-1,TGTGCCAGCAGCCACGGGACAGGGCAAGGGAAGACTGAAGCTTTCTTT,CASSHGTGQGKTEAFF
TRBD1,16,TRBV28,NA,TRBJ1-5,TGTGCCAGCAGGGGTACGACAGGGGGAAGGCGTCAGCCCCAGCATTTT,CASRGTTGGRRQPQHF
TRBD2,12,TRBV29-1,few,TRBJ2-7,TGCAGCGTTGAGGTTGGGACTAACGAGCAGTACTTC,CSVEVGTNEQYF
NA,13,TRBV10-1,NA,TRBJ2-3,TGCGCCAGCAGCCCCCGCGGGGCAGATACGCAGTATTTT,CASSPRGADTQYF
NA,17,TRBV7-6,NA,TRBJ2-6,TGTGCCAGCAGCTTATTTAGGGGACTCTCTGGGGCCAACGTCCTGACTTTC,CASSLFRGLSGANVLTF
NA,15,TRBV7-9,NA,TRBJ2-1,TGTGCCAGCAGCCCAACCAGGGGAGTGCACAATGAGCAGTTCTTC,CASSPTRGVHNEQFF
NA,13,TRBV14,NA,TRBJ2-6,TGTGCCAGCAACCGGGCTGGGGCCAACGTCCTGACTTTC,CASNRAGANVLTF
TRBD1,17,TRBV28,NA,TRBJ1-1,TGTGCCAGCAGTTTCCCTCAGACAGGGGCAAGGGTAACTGAAGCTTTCTTT,CASSFPQTGARVTEAFF
TRBD2,13,TRBV2,NA,TRBJ2-7,TGTGCCAGCGAACGGGAGGGCCAGAACGAGCAGTACTTC,CASEREGQNEQYF
TRBD1,14,TRBV6-6,NA,TRBJ1-2,TGTGCCAGCACCGATACGGGACAGGTTTATGGCTACACCTTC,CASTDTGQVYGYTF
TRBD1,15,TRBV10-3,NA,TRBJ1-4,TGTGCCATCAGTGGGACCGGGACAGGGAGAGAAAAACTGTTTTTT,CAISGTGTGREKLFF
NA,14,TRBV20-1,NA,TRBJ2-2,TGCAGTGCTAGTCGCCAGAAAAACACCGGGGAGCTGTTTTTT,CSASRQKNTGELFF
TRBD2,16,TRBV5-4,NA,TRBJ2-3,TGTGCCAGCAGCGCATACACTAGCGGGCGTTCAGATACGCAGTATTTT,CASSAYTSGRSDTQYF
NA,14,TRBV11-2,NA,TRBJ2-7,TGTGCCAGCAGCTTAGAGCTTACCGGCTACGAGCAGTACTTC,CASSLELTGYEQYF
TRBD1,14,TRBV6-6,NA,TRBJ2-1,TGTGCCAGCAGTTACCCGGGACGGGACAGTGAGCAGTTCTTC,CASSYPGRDSEQFF
TRBD2,15,TRBV7-9,NA,TRBJ2-1,TGTGCCAGCAGCGTGACTAGCGGTCTTGGCAATGAGCAGTTCTTC,CASSVTSGLGNEQFF
TRBD1,15,TRBV18,NA,TRBJ1-1,TGTGCCAGCTCACCCCAAAAGGGACAGGACACTGAAGCTTTCTTT,CASSPQKGQDTEAFF
NA,12,TRBV7-2,NA,TRBJ2-1,TGTGCCAGCAGCCTGGCCCCCAATGAGCAGTTCTTC,CASSLAPNEQFF
NA,13,TRBV10-2,NA,TRBJ1-2,TGCGCCAGCAGCGGGGTGCAGGGAGGTGGCTACACCTTC,CASSGVQGGGYTF
NA,16,TRBV19,few,TRBJ1-6,TGTGCCAGTAGTGTACTGTCGAGCTCCTATAATTCACCCCTCCACTTT,CASSVLSSSYNSPLHF
NA,13,TRBV2,NA,TRBJ2-5,TGTGCCAGCACTGGGGCGGCCCGAGAGACCCAGTACTTC,CASTGAARETQYF
NA,13,TRBV30,NA,TRBJ2-1,TGTGCCTGGGGCGGGACAGTAAACAATGAGCAGTTCTTC,CAWGGTVNNEQFF
NA,15,TRBV3-1/TRBV3-2,NA,TRBJ2-7,TGTGCCAGCAGCCGATTCAGGACACAGCACTACGAGCAGTACTTC,CASSRFRTQHYEQYF
NA,16,TRBV27,once,TRBJ2-7,TGTGCCAGCAGTTTATCACGGGGTGTCAGCACCTACGAGCAGTACTTC,CASSLSRGVSTYEQYF
NA,19,TRBV5-4,NA,TRBJ2-3,TGTGCCAGCAGCATCCGGACAGGGGCGCCGCGGGGGGGCCGATATACGCAGTATTTT,CASSIRTGAPRGGRYTQYF
TRBD2,16,TRBV19,NA,TRBJ2-2,TGTGCCAGTAGTATGTGGACGGGGGGTGTAACCGGGGAGCTGTTTTTT,CASSMWTGGVTGELFF
TRBD1,14,TRBV12-5,once,TRBJ2-2,TGTGCTAGTGGTCGGGACAGTACTACCGGGGAGCTGTTTTTT,CASGRDSTTGELFF
TRBD2,16,TRBV9,once,TRBJ2-5,TGTGCCAGCAGCCCCTCAGCGGGGGAGCTAGCCGAGACCCAGTACTTC,CASSPSAGELAETQYF
NA,16,TRBV4-2,NA,TRBJ1-4,TGTGCCAGCAGCCAAGATTTAAGAGCAACTAATGAAAAACTGTTTTTT,CASSQDLRATNEKLFF
TRBD1,16,TRBV7-8,few,TRBJ2-7,TGTGCCAGCAGCTTAAGTCCTTGGGACAGGGCCCACGAGCAGTACTTC,CASSLSPWDRAHEQYF
TRBD1,15,TRBV7-9,NA,TRBJ1-5,TGTGCCAGCAGCAGACACGGACAGGGAGAACAGCCCCAGCATTTT,CASSRHGQGEQPQHF
TRBD2,19,TRBV4-3,NA,TRBJ2-1,TGCGCCAGCAGCCCACAACTCGGTAGCCCGGGACTAGGTAACCATGAGCAGTTCTTC,CASSPQLGSPGLGNHEQFF
NA,16,TRBV3-1/TRBV3-2,few,TRBJ1-6,TGTGCCAGCAGCCAAAGTCAGGGGTCCTATAATTCACCCCTCCACTTT,CASSQSQGSYNSPLHF
TRBD1,16,TRBV19,NA,TRBJ1-5,TGTGCCAGTAGTGACCCCCGGACAGGACTCAATCAGCCCCAGCATTTT,CASSDPRTGLNQPQHF
TRBD2,14,TRBV6-5,NA,TRBJ2-5,TGTGCCAGCAGCGCGGGGAGGGTACAAGAGACCCAGTACTTC,CASSAGRVQETQYF
NA,14,TRBV7-2,NA,TRBJ1-6,TGTGCCAGCAGCTTAGTAGAGTTAAACTCACCCCTCCACTTT,CASSLVELNSPLHF
TRBD1,16,TRBV7-2,NA,TRBJ2-7,TGTGCCAGCAGCATTTCAGGGACAGGGTCATACTACGAGCAGTACTTC,CASSISGTGSYYEQYF
NA,13,TRBV30,NA,TRBJ1-6,TGTGCCTGGAGTGTCGTCTCTAATTCACCCCTCCACTTT,CAWSVVSNSPLHF